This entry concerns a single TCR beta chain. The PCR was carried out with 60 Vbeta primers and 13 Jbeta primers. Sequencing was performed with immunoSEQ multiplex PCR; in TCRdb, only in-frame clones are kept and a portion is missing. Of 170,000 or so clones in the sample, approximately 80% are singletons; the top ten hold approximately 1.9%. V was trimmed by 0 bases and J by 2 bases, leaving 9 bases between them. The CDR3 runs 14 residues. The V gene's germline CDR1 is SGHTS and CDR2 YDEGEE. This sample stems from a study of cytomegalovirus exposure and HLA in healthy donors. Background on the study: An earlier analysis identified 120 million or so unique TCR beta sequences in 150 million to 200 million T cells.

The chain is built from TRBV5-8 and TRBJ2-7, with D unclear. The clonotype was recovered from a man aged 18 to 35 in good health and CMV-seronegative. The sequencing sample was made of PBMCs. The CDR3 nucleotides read TGTGCCAGCAGCTTGGGACTCGTTACCTACGAGCAGTACTTC. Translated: CASSLGLVTYEQYF.